This T cell receptor (beta chain) comes out of a study of T cell responses to AZD1222 COVID-19 vaccine. V was clipped by 0 bases and J by 3 bases, with 11 bases between them. The CDR3 is 15 residues long. Germline CDR1 LNHDA, CDR2 SQIVND (reference sequence). Method: immunoSEQ multiplex PCR; TCRdb's copy keeps in-frame clones and lacks some. The table includes 69,000 or so clones, roughly nine tenths detected once. Researchers grouped second doses given at about 4 or about 12 weeks into one pool. The chain carries TRBV19 and TRBJ2-5; the D gene is possibly TRBD1 (5 bases). The TCR comes from an adult who received the AZD1222 COVID-19 vaccine. The starting material was peripheral blood, obtained 28 days after the second AZD1222 dose. The CDR3 DNA sequence: TGTGCCAGTAGTATAGAAGGGGCCAGGGAAGAGACCCAGTACTTC. It translates to CASSIEGAREETQYF. Based on the CDR3 plus reference TRBV19 and TRBJ2-5, the full variable domain is DGGITQSPKYLFRKEGQNVTLSCEQNLNHDAMYWYRQDPGQGLRLIYYSQIVNDFQKGDIAEGYSVSREKKESFPLTVTSAQKNPTAFYLCASSIEGAREETQYFGPGTRLLVL.